The T cell receptor (beta chain) under discussion was sequenced for a study of blood T cell repertoires in COVID-19. Study-level information: From T cells, B-cell-depleted T cells, or PBMCs came the material, which was cDNA or gDNA.

Generated by immunoSEQ multiplex PCR, the TCRdb table keeps only in-frame clones and is missing some. The table includes fewer than 400,000 clones, 90% to 95% detected once. Residents of approximately 25 US areas, aged about 18 to 95 years, made up the participants. People in the exposed group encountered a COVID-19 case within 2 weeks before entering the study. V shed 5 bases and J 4 bases; nucleotides not matched to a gene: 10. The CDR3 totals 16 residues. Per the germline V gene, CDR1 is SGHAT and CDR2 is FQDESV (reference sequence). The sample consisted of PBMCs or T cells enriched from blood (not recorded which). The V gene is TRBV11-1, the J gene TRBJ2-2, with 7 positions matching TRBD1. This receptor was identified in a woman aged 25 to 45 who had been exposed to COVID-19. The chain's CDR3 is CASSPRGGWGTGELFF. The CDR3, as DNA: TGTGCCAGCAGCCCTCGAGGGGGCTGGGGCACCGGGGAGCTGTTTTTT. Supplemented by reference TRBV11-1 and TRBJ2-2, the full variable domain reads EAEVAQSPRYKITEKSQAVAFWCDPISGHATLYWYRQILGQGPELLVQFQDESVVDDSQLPKDRFSAERLKGVDSTLKIQPAELGDSAMYLCASSPRGGWGTGELFFGEGSRLTVL.